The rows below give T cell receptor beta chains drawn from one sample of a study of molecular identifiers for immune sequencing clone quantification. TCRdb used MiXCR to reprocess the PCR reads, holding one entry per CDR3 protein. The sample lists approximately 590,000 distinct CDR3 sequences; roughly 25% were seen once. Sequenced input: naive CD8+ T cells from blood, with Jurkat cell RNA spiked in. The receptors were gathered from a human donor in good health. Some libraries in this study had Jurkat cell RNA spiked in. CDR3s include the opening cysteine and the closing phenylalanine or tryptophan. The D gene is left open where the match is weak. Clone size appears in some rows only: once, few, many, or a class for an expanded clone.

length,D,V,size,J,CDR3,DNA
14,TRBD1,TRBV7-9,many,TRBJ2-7,CASSSRTGTYEQYF,TGTGCCAGCAGCTCCCGGACAGGGACCTACGAGCAGTACTTC
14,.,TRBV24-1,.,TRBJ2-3,CTTSERELLDTQYF,TGTACCACCAGTGAGCGAGAACTCCTGGATACGCAGTATTTT
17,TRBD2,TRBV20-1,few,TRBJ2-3,CSARGGSGRARPDTQYF,TGCAGTGCTAGAGGGGGTAGCGGGAGGGCCAGGCCAGATACGCAGTATTTT
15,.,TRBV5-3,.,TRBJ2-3,CTSSLVLQGTDTQYF,TGTACCAGCAGCTTGGTCTTGCAAGGGACAGATACGCAGTATTTT
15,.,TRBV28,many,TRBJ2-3,CASSPLRGSTDTQYF,TGTGCCAGCAGTCCCCTCAGAGGCAGCACAGATACGCAGTATTTT
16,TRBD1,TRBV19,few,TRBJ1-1,CASSLPGTGMNTEAFF,TGTGCCAGTAGTCTCCCCGGGACAGGGATGAACACTGAAGCTTTCTTT
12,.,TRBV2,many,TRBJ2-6,CASISGANVLTF,TGTGCCAGCATTTCCGGGGCCAACGTCCTGACTTTC
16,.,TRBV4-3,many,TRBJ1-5,CASSQDRWGDGQPQHF,TGCGCCAGCAGCCAAGATAGGTGGGGGGACGGACAGCCCCAGCATTTT
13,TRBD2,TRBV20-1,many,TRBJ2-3,CSAASGSTDTQYF,TGCAGTGCTGCTAGCGGGAGCACAGATACGCAGTATTTT
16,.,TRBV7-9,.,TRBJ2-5,CASGLFGRTNQETQYF,TGTGCCAGCGGCTTATTTGGACGGACGAACCAAGAGACCCAGTACTTC
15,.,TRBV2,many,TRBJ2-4,CASSEEDRAKNIQYF,TGTGCCAGCAGTGAAGAGGACCGAGCCAAAAACATTCAGTACTTC
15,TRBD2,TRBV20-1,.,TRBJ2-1,CSARSSGDNHNEQFF,TGCAGTGCTAGATCGAGCGGGGATAACCACAATGAGCAGTTCTTC